The clone carrying this TCR beta chain showed up many times. Its antigen is not identified. This entry belongs to a study of identical twins. Findings and limits, study-wide: Part of the zero-insertion signal could reflect confounding by invariant MAIT and iNKT cells. Twin pairs' shared out-of-frame alpha sequences were enriched in low generation probability.

A universal primer site arose from template switching, and cDNA bore unique molecular identifiers. A single record per CDR3 protein comes from TCRdb applying MiXCR to the 5' RACE reads. The table shows 1.5 million to 2 million distinct CDR3 sequences, with about 32% occurring only once. This CDR3 comprises 12 residues. V was clipped by 4 bases and J by 8 bases, with 11 bases between them. The germline CDR1 and CDR2 sequences are MDHEN and SYDVKM. The sequenced sample was cord blood. This clonotype originated in a newborn girl in good health. The V and J genes are TRBV28 and TRBJ1-2, with a possible D match to TRBD1 (5 bases). The CDR3 spells CASSSRGDGYTF. DNA of the CDR3: TGTGCCAGCAGTTCAAGAGGGGACGGCTACACCTTC.